One and the same sample provided the 10 T cell receptor beta chains below, sequenced in a study of T cells in Graves' hyperthyroidism and ophthalmopathy. Researchers amplified the TCR beta CDR3 regions from RNA transcripts. TCR CDR3 underwent first-round RT-PCR with the HTBI primer set. Via MiXCR, TCRdb re-called the multiplex PCR reads, giving one row per CDR3 protein. This table holds around 720,000 distinct CDR3 sequences, just over 35% found once. Input material: blood. These TCRs come from a woman in her thirties or forties with Graves' hyperthyroidism.

This clonotype was observed a few times. This chain connects TRBV11-1 to TRBJ2-7; D might be TRBD1 (6 bases). V was clipped by 2 bases and J by 4 bases, with 15 bases between them. Germline V gene lookup returns CDR1 SGHAT and CDR2 FQDESV (reference sequence). This CDR3 is built from 15 residues. CDR3 sequence reads: CASSLYRTVRYEQYF. The CDR3 DNA follows: TGTGCCAGCAGCTTATATAGGACAGTGAGATACGAGCAGTACTTC.

This clonotype showed up just a few times. This rearrangement joins TRBV11-2 to TRBJ1-4, with D unclear. CDR1 is SGHAT, CDR2 FQNNGV, per germline. The CDR3 is made up of 16 amino acids. V lost 5 bases and J 6 bases, leaving 19 bases between the germline ends. CDR3 in amino acids: CASSLTGRMLDEKLFF. The CDR3 nucleotides are TGTGCCAGCAGCCTTACCGGACGTATGCTAGATGAAAAACTGTTTTTT.

The chain combines TRBV19 with TRBJ2-2; weak D call: TRBD2 (5 bases). Trimming left V 1 base short and J 5 bases short, with 8 bases between. The V gene's germline CDR1 is LNHDA and CDR2 SQIVND (reference sequence). This CDR3 spans 14 amino acids. CDR3 region: CASSIATGTGELFF. CDR3 nucleotides: TGTGCCAGTAGTATAGCAACGGGGACCGGGGAGCTGTTTTTT.

This clonotype occurred many times. The J gene is TRBJ1-5, the V gene TRBV10-3, with 7 positions matching TRBD1. CDR3 length equals 14 residues. Unmatched junction bases numbered 2, after V lost 4 bases and J lost 2 bases. CDR1 is ENHRY and CDR2 is SYGVKD in the germline V gene. Here the CDR3 DNA reads TGTGCCATCAGTGGGGGGACAGGCAATCAGCCCCAGCATTTT. The encoded protein is CAISGGTGNQPQHF.

This clonotype was picked up many times. This chain connects TRBV5-8 to TRBJ1-5, with a weak D call TRBD1 (6 bases). The germline V gene has CDR1 SGHTS and CDR2 YDEGEE. Trimming removed 0 bases from V and 2 bases from J, with 9 bases in between. This CDR3 is built from 15 residues. Written as DNA, the CDR3 is TGTGCCAGCAGCTTGGACAGGGCGGGCAATCAGCCCCAGCATTTT. It translates to CASSLDRAGNQPQHF.

The chain is built from TRBV10-3 and TRBJ2-6, with D possibly matching TRBD2 (6 bases). The CDR3 runs 13 residues. Germline V CDR1 and CDR2: ENHRY, SYGVKD. Trimming removed 11 bases from V and 1 base from J, with 9 bases in between. CDR3 bases: TGTGCCGGGGGGAGGTCTGGGGCCAACGTCCTGACTTTC. It is translated as CAGGRSGANVLTF.

This clonotype occurred many times. The rearrangement uses TRBV7-2 and TRBJ1-2; D gene ambiguous. Germline CDR1 SGHTA, CDR2 FQGNSA. V lost 0 bases and J lost 5, with 10 bases in between. The CDR3 totals 14 residues. CDR3 residues: CASSLAQGRYGYTF. The CDR3 bases are TGTGCCAGCAGCTTAGCGCAAGGGAGGTATGGCTACACCTTC.

This chain links TRBV19 with TRBJ2-2; D is possibly TRBD1 or TRBD2 (5 bases each). There are 14 residues in the CDR3. V was clipped by 5 bases and J by 8 bases, with 15 bases between them. CDR1 LNHDA and CDR2 SQIVND come from the germline V gene (reference sequence). CDR3 loop: CASSDPQGAGELFF. Written as DNA, the CDR3 is TGTGCCAGTAGTGACCCTCAGGGAGCGGGGGAGCTGTTTTTT.

This clonotype was counted at least ten times. The chain combines TRBV20-1 with TRBJ1-6; the match to TRBD1 covers 9 bases. From germline, CDR1 is DFQATT and CDR2 SNEGSKA (reference sequence). The CDR3 covers 13 residues. V lost 4 bases to trimming and J lost 6 bases; unmatched junction nucleotides: 1. The CDR3 region is CSAKGQGNSPLHF. The CDR3 DNA follows: TGCAGTGCTAAGGGACAGGGTAATTCACCCCTCCACTTT.

This clonotype was observed many times. V usage is TRBV29-1 and J usage is TRBJ1-1; D is unresolved. The CDR3 extends over 13 amino acids. Trimming removed 4 bases at V and 1 base at J, with 10 bases between. Germline CDR1 SQVTM, CDR2 ANQGSEA. The CDR3 spells CSVVQFKNTEAFF. The DNA of the CDR3 is TGCAGCGTTGTACAGTTCAAGAACACTGAAGCTTTCTTT.